This T cell receptor beta chain originates from a study of early T cells in non-severe SARS-CoV-2 infection. At the level of the study: Sequencing was performed on bulk RNA from unsorted whole blood, leaving chains unpaired.

The CDR3 has 16 residues. Germline lookup yields CDR1 MNHNS and CDR2 SASEGT. V dropped 6 bases and J dropped 2; count of bases not matched to a gene: 10. Study-wide findings and caveats: There was a bias toward anti-spike CD8 responses in VDJdb matching, which missed private and CD4 specificities.

In its sample, this clonotype was seen a few times. The antigen remains undetermined. Attachment of unique molecular identifiers was made to individual cDNA molecules. Using its own MiXCR run on the 5' RACE reads, TCRdb lists one record per CDR3 protein. The table shows just over 80,000 distinct CDR3 sequences, with roughly 15% occurring only once. Input material: whole blood. This TCR came from an adult who was a healthcare worker with PCR-confirmed SARS-CoV-2 infection or an uninfected control (not recorded which). The chain joins TRBV6-1 to TRBJ2-7, with 10 nucleotides matching TRBD1. The CDR3 is CASRTISGQGAYEQYF. In DNA form, the CDR3 reads TGTGCCAGCAGGACCATTTCTGGACAGGGGGCCTACGAGCAGTACTTC.